This T cell receptor (beta chain) was recovered during a study of T cell responses to AZD1222 COVID-19 vaccine. Data came from immunoSEQ multiplex PCR; TCRdb stores just in-frame clones and leaves some out. The table lists roughly 150,000 clones, around nine tenths of them singletons, with 4.5% to 6.5% in the top ten. This clone appeared once. The J segment lost 5 bases and the V segment lost 6 bases, leaving 4 bases of the junction unmatched. The CDR3 runs to 15 residues. CDR1 and CDR2 (germline): MNHEY, SVGAGI. The chain recombines TRBV6-5 with TRBJ2-2, with 12 bases matching TRBD1. The sample consisted of peripheral blood, taken on day 0 of AZD1222 vaccination. This TCR was recovered from an adult in good health. CDR3 DNA: TGTGCCAGCAGGCCGGGACAGGGGGCGACCGGGGAGCTGTTTTTT. As protein: CASRPGQGATGELFF.